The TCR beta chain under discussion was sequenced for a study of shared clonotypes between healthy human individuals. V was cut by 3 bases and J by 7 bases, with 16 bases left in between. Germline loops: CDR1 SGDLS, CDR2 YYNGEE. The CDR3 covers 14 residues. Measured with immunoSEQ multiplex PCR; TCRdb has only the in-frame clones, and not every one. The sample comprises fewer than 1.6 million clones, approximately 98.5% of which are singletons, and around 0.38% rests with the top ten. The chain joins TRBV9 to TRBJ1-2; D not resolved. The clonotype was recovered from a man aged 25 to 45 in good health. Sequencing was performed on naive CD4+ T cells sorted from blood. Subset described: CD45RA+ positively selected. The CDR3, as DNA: TGTGCCAGCAGCGGATTCGGGTCGGTTGGTGGCTACACCTTC. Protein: CASSGFGSVGGYTF.